The entry below gives a single T cell receptor beta chain sequence along with its context. The record originates from a study of blood T cell repertoires in COVID-19. At the level of the study: PBMCs, B-cell-depleted T cells, or T cells were the source of the cDNA or gDNA that made up the material.

The CDR3 runs 15 residues. CDR1 is SNHLY, CDR2 FYNNEI, per germline. V lost 5 bases and J 0 bases, leaving 14 bases between the germline ends. Clones were read by immunoSEQ multiplex PCR, and TCRdb kept only the in-frame ones, dropping some. The sample includes approximately 280,000 clones, roughly nine tenths of them seen just once. This clonotype originated in a woman in her sixties who had recovered from COVID-19. The specimen sequenced was PBMCs or T cells enriched from blood (not recorded which). The rearrangement joins TRBV2 to TRBJ2-7, with D maybe TRBD1 (6 bases). CDR3 residues: CASSYYRDLSYEQYF. The CDR3 DNA follows: TGTGCCAGCAGTTACTACAGGGACCTCTCCTACGAGCAGTACTTC.